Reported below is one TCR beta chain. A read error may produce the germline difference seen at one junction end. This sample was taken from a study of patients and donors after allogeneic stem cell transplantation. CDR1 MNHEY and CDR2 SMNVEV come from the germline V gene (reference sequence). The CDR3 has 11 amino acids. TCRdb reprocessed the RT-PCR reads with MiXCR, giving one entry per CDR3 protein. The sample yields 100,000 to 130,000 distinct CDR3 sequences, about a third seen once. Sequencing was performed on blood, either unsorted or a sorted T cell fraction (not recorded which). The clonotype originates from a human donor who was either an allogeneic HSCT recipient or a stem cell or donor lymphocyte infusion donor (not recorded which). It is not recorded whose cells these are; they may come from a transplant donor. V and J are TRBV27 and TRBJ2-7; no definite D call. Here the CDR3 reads CASSTSHEQYF. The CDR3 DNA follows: TGTGCCAGCAGCACCTCCCACGAGCAGTACTTC.